Below are 15 T cell receptor beta chains sequenced from a single sample in a study of blood T cells in healthy people across ages. The second PCR ran roughly 7 to 12 cycles with a sample-barcoded 5' primer and J-beta primers. TCRdb itself ran the 5' RACE reads through MiXCR, one entry per CDR3 protein. The table includes about 720,000 distinct CDR3 sequences, approximately 25% detected once. These data were likewise used in another study, on T cells of mothers and their children.

Sequencing was performed on blood. Receptor source: a boy aged 5 to 17 in good health.

This clonotype was counted a few times. This sequence joins TRBV29-1 and TRBJ1-1; a possible D gene is TRBD1 (5 bases). This CDR3 has 13 residues. CDR1 is SQVTM and CDR2 is ANQGSEA in the germline V gene. The V end was cut by 6 bases, the J end by 2 bases, with 13 bases between. The CDR3 region has the DNA TGCAGCGTGGAGGACATATCTAACACTGAAGCTTTCTTT. Protein product: CSVEDISNTEAFF. The entire variable domain, with the rest obtained from reference TRBV29-1 and TRBJ1-1, is as follows: SAVISQKPSRDICQRGTSLTIQCQVDSQVTMMFWYRQQPGQSLTLIATANQGSEATYESGFVIDKFPISRPNLTFSTLTVSNMSPEDSSIYLCSVEDISNTEAFFGQGTRLTVV.

To note about this clonotype: Its ends do not fully match the called genes, so a read error is possible. This chain uses TRBV7-9 with TRBJ2-7; 7 bases agree with TRBD2. From germline, CDR1 is SEHNR and CDR2 FQNEAQ (reference sequence). This CDR3 contains 14 residues. CDR3: CASSLTSPNGEQNF. The CDR3 DNA reads TGTGCCAGCAGTCTGACTAGCCCTAACGGCGAGCAGAACTTC. Based on the CDR3 plus reference TRBV7-9 and TRBJ2-7, the full variable domain is DTGVSQNPRHKITKRGQNVTFRCDPISEHNRLYWYRQTLGQGPEFLTYFQNEAQLEKSRLLSDRFSAERPKGSFSTLEIQRTEQGDSAMYLCASSLTSPNGEQNFGPGTRLTVT.

The chain carries TRBV7-9 and TRBJ2-1; D tentatively reads TRBD1 or TRBD2 (6 bases each). V was trimmed by 9 bases and J by 7 bases, leaving 13 bases between them. The CDR3 consists of 12 residues. Looked up from germline, CDR1 is SEHNR and CDR2 is FQNEAQ (reference sequence). DNA of the CDR3: TGTGCCAGGGGGGGCGTAGGGAATGAGCAGTTCTTC. It specifies CARGGVGNEQFF. The full variable domain, rest sourced from reference TRBV7-9 and TRBJ2-1, is DTGVSQNPRHKITKRGQNVTFRCDPISEHNRLYWYRQTLGQGPEFLTYFQNEAQLEKSRLLSDRFSAERPKGSFSTLEIQRTEQGDSAMYLCARGGVGNEQFFGPGTRLTVL.

This chain links TRBV4-3 with TRBJ2-5; the match to TRBD2 covers 9 bases. The J call is uncertain, as TRBJ2-1 better fits the DNA end. The CDR3 is made up of 15 amino acids. Germline lookup yields CDR1 LGHNA and CDR2 YSLEER. CDR3 protein: CASSHGTSWFGEQFF. DNA for the CDR3: TGCGCCAGCAGCCACGGGACTAGCTGGTTCGGTGAGCAGTTCTTC.

V and J are TRBV5-1 and TRBJ1-1; D unclear. The germline V gene has CDR1 SGHRS and CDR2 YFSETQ. The V end lost 0 bases, the J end lost 0 bases, and 12 bases lay between the germline ends. This CDR3 contains 16 residues. The CDR3 is CASSLGWTQVNTEAFF. The CDR3 nucleotides are TGCGCCAGCAGCTTGGGCTGGACCCAAGTGAACACTGAAGCTTTCTTT.

This chain connects TRBV18 to TRBJ2-1; no definite D call. V was pared by 3 bases and J by 7 bases, with 13 bases between. The CDR3 runs 14 residues. Per the germline V gene, CDR1 is KGHSH and CDR2 is LQKENI. The CDR3 region has the DNA TGTGCCAGCTCACCGGTAGGCTCCGAAAATGAGCAGTTCTTC. Its translation: CASSPVGSENEQFF. The full variable domain, its missing parts supplied by reference TRBV18 and TRBJ2-1, is NAGVMQNPRHLVRRRGQEARLRCSPMKGHSHVYWYRQLPEEGLKFMVYLQKENIIDESGMPKERFSAEFPKEGPSILRIQQVVRGDSAAYFCASSPVGSENEQFFGPGTRLTVL.

Of note for this clonotype: One end of the junction varies from germline; a read error may be responsible. This chain links TRBV7-7 with TRBJ2-5; possibly TRBD1 for D (6 bases). The CDR3 covers 14 residues. Germline V gene data show CDR1 as SSHAT and CDR2 as FNYEAQ (reference sequence). The CDR3 is CASSSRGTQETQYF. In DNA, the CDR3 is TGTGCTAGCAGTTCAAGGGGGACACAAGAGACCCAGTACTTC.

Only a few counts were recorded for this clonotype. The chain recombines TRBV11-2 with TRBJ2-5; D possibly corresponds to TRBD1 (6 bases). The DNA end is a closer match to TRBJ2-7, so the J assignment may be wrong. This CDR3 region has 15 residues. CDR1 and CDR2 (germline): SGHAT, FQNNGV. The CDR3 DNA reads as TGTGCCAGCAGCTTAGGGACAGTTCCCTCCTACGAGCAGTACTTC. This translates into CASSLGTVPSYEQYF.

The rearrangement joins TRBV4-1 to TRBJ2-5; 7 bases match TRBD1. The germline V gene encodes CDR1 MGHRA and CDR2 YSYEKL. Unmatched junction bases numbered 11, after V lost 0 bases and J lost 7 bases. The CDR3 is made up of 16 amino acids. In DNA form, the CDR3 reads TGCGCCAGCAGCCAAGAAGACAGGGTTGGTCGGCCGACCCAGTACTTC. Its protein product is CASSQEDRVGRPTQYF.

V and J are TRBV29-1 and TRBJ2-1; 11 bases map to TRBD2. The length of the CDR3 is 16 residues. Germline CDR1 SQVTM, CDR2 ANQGSEA. The V gene end was trimmed by 1 base and the J gene end by 4 bases; junction bases not matched to a gene: 6. The CDR3 bases are TGCAGCGTTGAAGCCCGACTAGCGGGAACTTACAATGAGCAGTTCTTC. This translates into CSVEARLAGTYNEQFF.

The sample holds one count of this clonotype. The DNA for the CDR3 is TGTGCCAGCAGCTTCGGGACTAGTAACGAGCAGTACTTC. Its protein is CASSFGTSNEQYF. The chain uses TRBV7-2 and TRBJ2-5; 8 nucleotides match TRBD2. The J call may be incorrect, as the DNA end agrees better with TRBJ2-7. Germline V gene lookup returns CDR1 SGHTA and CDR2 FQGNSA. This CDR3 is built from 13 residues.

This clonotype appeared a few times. This rearrangement joins TRBV7-9 to TRBJ1-5; TRBD1 aligns across 7 bases. In germline, CDR1 is SEHNR, CDR2 FQNEAQ (reference sequence). After removal of 6 bases from V and 1 base from J, the junction contained 12 bases not matched to a gene. There are 17 residues in the CDR3. CDR3 in DNA: TGTGCCAGCAGACCAACCCCGAAAGGGGGCAGCAATCAGCCCCAGCATTTT. It specifies CASRPTPKGGSNQPQHF.

This clonotype was observed a handful of times. The rearrangement joins TRBV13 to TRBJ2-5; no reliable D call. The ends were cut back, 5 bases at V and 5 bases at J, with 15 bases in the middle. CDR1 and CDR2 from the germline V gene are PRHDT and FYEKMQ (reference sequence). This CDR3 comprises 14 residues. For the CDR3, the DNA is TGTGCCAGCAGCACCCGGCGGCCAAGGGAGACCCAGTACTTC. Its translation is CASSTRRPRETQYF.

This chain connects TRBV6-1 to TRBJ1-1; D gene unclear. The CDR3 has 14 amino acids. Trimming took off 3 bases at V and 6 bases at J, with 14 bases between the two ends. Germline CDR1 MNHNS, CDR2 SASEGT. CDR3 in DNA: TGTGCCAGCAGTGAGGTCCCCCGAGTCTCTGAAGCTTTCTTT. Translating gives CASSEVPRVSEAFF.

The chain uses TRBV28 and TRBJ1-4; maybe TRBD1 (6 bases). Trimming stripped 7 bases from V and 0 bases from J, with 15 bases between. This CDR3 comprises 16 residues. Per germline, CDR1 MDHEN and CDR2 SYDVKM. In nucleotides, the CDR3 is TGTGCCAGCACCCATCCCCGACAGGCAACTAATGAAAAACTGTTTTTT. It codes for CASTHPRQATNEKLFF.